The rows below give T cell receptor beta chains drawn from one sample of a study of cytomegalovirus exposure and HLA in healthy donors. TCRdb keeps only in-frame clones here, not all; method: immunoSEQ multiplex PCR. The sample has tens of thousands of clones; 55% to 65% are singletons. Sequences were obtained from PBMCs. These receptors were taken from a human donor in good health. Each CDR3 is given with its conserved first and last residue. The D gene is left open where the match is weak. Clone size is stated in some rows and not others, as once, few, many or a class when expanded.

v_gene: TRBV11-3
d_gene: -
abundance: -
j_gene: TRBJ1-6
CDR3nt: TGTGCCAGCAGCTTAGTATCACAGGGTGCTTCACCCCTCCACTTT
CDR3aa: CASSLVSQGASPLHF

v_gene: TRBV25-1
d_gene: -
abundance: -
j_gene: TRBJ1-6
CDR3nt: TGTGCCAGCAAAAGGAGCTCCTATAATTCACCCCTCCACTTT
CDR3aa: CASKRSSYNSPLHF

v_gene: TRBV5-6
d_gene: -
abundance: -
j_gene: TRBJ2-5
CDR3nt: TGTGCCAGCAGCACTATAGGGAGGGAGACCCAGTACTTC
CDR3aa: CASSTIGRETQYF

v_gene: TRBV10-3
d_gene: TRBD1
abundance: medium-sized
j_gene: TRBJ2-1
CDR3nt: TGTGCCATCAGTGAGATCTACAGGGGTGGTCACAATGAGCAGTTCTTC
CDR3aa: CAISEIYRGGHNEQFF

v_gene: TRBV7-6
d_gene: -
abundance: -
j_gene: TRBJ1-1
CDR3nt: TGTGCCAGCAGCCCAACGCGGGGGGGAGCGGCCACTGAAGCTTTCTTT
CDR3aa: CASSPTRGGAATEAFF

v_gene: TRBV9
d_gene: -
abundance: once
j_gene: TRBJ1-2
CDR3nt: TGTGCCAGCAGCCTACAGAAGGAATATGGCTACACCTTC
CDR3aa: CASSLQKEYGYTF

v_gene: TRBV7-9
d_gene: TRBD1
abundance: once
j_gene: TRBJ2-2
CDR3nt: TGTGCCAGCAGCCGAAACACAGGGGGCCAAACGAACACCGGGGAGCTGTTTTTT
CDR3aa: CASSRNTGGQTNTGELFF

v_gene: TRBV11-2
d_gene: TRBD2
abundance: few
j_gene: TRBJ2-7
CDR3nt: TGTGCCAGCACCGCTGTCGGGGGGACCTCCTACGAGCAGTACTTC
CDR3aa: CASTAVGGTSYEQYF

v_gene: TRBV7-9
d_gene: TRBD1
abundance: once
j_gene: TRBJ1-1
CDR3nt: TGTGCCAGCAGCTTTCAGCAGGGGGCCACTGAAGCTTTCTTT
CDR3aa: CASSFQQGATEAFF

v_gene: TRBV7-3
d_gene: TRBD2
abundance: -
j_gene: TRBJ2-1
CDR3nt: TGTGCCAGCAGCTCACCCGGGAGGGATGAGCAGTTCTTC
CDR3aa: CASSSPGRDEQFF

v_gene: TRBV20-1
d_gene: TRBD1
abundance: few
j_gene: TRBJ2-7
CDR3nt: TGCAGTGCGAGGGGGCCGTACGAGCAGTACTTC
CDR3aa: CSARGPYEQYF

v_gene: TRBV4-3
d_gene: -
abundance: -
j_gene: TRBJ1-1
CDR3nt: TGCGCCAGCAGCTTAACAGGGAACATGAACACTGAAGCTTTCTTT
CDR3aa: CASSLTGNMNTEAFF

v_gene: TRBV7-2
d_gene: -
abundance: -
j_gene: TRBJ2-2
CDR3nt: TGTGCCAGCAGCTCTTTTTCCTTGAGTAAGACCGGGGAGCTGTTTTTT
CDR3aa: CASSSFSLSKTGELFF

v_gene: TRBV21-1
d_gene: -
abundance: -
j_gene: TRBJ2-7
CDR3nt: TGTGCCAGCCTATTAGTAATAACAGGGAGCGAGCAGTACTTC
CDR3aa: CASLLVITGSEQYF

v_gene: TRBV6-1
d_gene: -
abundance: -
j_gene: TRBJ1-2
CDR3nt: TGTGCCAGCAGTGGCCAGGGGTATGGCTACACCTTC
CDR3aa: CASSGQGYGYTF

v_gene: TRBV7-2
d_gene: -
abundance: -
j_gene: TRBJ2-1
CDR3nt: TGTGCCAGCAGCTTAGCTGGCGGGGGCACCTACAATGAGCAGTTCTTC
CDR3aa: CASSLAGGGTYNEQFF

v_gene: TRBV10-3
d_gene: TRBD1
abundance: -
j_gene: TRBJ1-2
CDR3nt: TGTGCCACCAATCCCACTGGGACAGACTATGGCTACACCTTC
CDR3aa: CATNPTGTDYGYTF

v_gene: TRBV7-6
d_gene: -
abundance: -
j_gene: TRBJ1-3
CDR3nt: TGTGCCAGCAGCCGGAACAGGGAATCGGGAAACACCATATATTTT
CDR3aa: CASSRNRESGNTIYF

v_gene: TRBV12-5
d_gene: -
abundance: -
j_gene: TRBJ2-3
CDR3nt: TGTGCTAGTGGTTTGGTACGAAATAACAGGCCCACAGATACGCAGTATTTT
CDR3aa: CASGLVRNNRPTDTQYF

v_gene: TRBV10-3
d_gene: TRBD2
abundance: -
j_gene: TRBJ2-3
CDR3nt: TGTGCCATCAGTGGAGCGGGGGGGTTGTTGGATACGCAGTATTTT
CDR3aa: CAISGAGGLLDTQYF

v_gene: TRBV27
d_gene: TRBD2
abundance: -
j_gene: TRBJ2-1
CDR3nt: TGTGCCAGCAGTCTGCGACTAGCGGGGGGGCCGGGTGAGCAGTTCTTC
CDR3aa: CASSLRLAGGPGEQFF

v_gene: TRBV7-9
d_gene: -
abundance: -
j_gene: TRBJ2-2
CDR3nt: TGTGCCAGCAGCCTGTTCGGCGGGGAGATCACCGGGGAGCTGTTTTTT
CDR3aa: CASSLFGGEITGELFF

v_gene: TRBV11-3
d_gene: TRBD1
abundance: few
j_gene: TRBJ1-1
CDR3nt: TGTGCCAGCAGCTTAGTGACAGGGGTAGGAACTGAAGCTTTCTTT
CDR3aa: CASSLVTGVGTEAFF

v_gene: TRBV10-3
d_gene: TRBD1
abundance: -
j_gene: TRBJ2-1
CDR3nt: TGTGCCATCAGTGAGCCTACCGGGACAGGGGGATACAATGAGCAGTTCTTC
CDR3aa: CAISEPTGTGGYNEQFF

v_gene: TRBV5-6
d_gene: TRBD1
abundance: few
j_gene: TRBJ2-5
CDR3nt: TGTGCCAGCAGCCCGGGACAGGGTTTCCACGAGACCCAGTACTTC
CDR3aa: CASSPGQGFHETQYF

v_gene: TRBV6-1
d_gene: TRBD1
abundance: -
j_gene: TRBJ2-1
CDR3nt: TGTGCCAGCAGTGAAGAACAGGGGATAGGTAATGAGCAGTTCTTC
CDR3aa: CASSEEQGIGNEQFF

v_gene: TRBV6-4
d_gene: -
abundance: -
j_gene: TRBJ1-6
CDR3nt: TGTGCCAGCAGTGACCGGGGAGACAACGATTATAATTCACCCCTCCACTTT
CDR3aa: CASSDRGDNDYNSPLHF

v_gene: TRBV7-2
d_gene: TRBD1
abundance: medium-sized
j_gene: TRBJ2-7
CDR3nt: TGTGCCAGCGTCCCGACAGGGGGCTCCTACGAGCAGTACTTC
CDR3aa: CASVPTGGSYEQYF

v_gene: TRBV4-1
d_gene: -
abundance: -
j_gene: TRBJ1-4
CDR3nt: TGCGCCAGCAGCCAAGATGGAGGGGTTGGGGAAAAACTGTTTTTT
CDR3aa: CASSQDGGVGEKLFF

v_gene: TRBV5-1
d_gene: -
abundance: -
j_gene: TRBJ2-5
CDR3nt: TGCGCCAGCAGCCCGGTCACTGGGGGGGAGACCCAGTACTTC
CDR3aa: CASSPVTGGETQYF